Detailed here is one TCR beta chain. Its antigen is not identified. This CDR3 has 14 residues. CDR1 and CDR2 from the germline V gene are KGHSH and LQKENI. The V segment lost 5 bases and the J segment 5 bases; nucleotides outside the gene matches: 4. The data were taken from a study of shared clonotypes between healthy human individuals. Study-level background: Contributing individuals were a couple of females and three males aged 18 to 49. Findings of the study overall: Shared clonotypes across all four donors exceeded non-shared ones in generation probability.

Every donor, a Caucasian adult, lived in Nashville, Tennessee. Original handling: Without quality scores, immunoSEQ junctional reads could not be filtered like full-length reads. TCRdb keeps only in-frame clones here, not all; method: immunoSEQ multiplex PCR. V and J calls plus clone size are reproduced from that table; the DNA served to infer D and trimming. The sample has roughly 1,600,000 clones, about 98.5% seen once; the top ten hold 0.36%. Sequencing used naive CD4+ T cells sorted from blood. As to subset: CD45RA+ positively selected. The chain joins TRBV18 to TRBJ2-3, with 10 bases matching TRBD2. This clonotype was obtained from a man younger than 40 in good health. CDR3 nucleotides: TGTGCCAGCTCAAACCGACTAGCGGGAGATACGCAGTATTTT. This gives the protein CASSNRLAGDTQYF.